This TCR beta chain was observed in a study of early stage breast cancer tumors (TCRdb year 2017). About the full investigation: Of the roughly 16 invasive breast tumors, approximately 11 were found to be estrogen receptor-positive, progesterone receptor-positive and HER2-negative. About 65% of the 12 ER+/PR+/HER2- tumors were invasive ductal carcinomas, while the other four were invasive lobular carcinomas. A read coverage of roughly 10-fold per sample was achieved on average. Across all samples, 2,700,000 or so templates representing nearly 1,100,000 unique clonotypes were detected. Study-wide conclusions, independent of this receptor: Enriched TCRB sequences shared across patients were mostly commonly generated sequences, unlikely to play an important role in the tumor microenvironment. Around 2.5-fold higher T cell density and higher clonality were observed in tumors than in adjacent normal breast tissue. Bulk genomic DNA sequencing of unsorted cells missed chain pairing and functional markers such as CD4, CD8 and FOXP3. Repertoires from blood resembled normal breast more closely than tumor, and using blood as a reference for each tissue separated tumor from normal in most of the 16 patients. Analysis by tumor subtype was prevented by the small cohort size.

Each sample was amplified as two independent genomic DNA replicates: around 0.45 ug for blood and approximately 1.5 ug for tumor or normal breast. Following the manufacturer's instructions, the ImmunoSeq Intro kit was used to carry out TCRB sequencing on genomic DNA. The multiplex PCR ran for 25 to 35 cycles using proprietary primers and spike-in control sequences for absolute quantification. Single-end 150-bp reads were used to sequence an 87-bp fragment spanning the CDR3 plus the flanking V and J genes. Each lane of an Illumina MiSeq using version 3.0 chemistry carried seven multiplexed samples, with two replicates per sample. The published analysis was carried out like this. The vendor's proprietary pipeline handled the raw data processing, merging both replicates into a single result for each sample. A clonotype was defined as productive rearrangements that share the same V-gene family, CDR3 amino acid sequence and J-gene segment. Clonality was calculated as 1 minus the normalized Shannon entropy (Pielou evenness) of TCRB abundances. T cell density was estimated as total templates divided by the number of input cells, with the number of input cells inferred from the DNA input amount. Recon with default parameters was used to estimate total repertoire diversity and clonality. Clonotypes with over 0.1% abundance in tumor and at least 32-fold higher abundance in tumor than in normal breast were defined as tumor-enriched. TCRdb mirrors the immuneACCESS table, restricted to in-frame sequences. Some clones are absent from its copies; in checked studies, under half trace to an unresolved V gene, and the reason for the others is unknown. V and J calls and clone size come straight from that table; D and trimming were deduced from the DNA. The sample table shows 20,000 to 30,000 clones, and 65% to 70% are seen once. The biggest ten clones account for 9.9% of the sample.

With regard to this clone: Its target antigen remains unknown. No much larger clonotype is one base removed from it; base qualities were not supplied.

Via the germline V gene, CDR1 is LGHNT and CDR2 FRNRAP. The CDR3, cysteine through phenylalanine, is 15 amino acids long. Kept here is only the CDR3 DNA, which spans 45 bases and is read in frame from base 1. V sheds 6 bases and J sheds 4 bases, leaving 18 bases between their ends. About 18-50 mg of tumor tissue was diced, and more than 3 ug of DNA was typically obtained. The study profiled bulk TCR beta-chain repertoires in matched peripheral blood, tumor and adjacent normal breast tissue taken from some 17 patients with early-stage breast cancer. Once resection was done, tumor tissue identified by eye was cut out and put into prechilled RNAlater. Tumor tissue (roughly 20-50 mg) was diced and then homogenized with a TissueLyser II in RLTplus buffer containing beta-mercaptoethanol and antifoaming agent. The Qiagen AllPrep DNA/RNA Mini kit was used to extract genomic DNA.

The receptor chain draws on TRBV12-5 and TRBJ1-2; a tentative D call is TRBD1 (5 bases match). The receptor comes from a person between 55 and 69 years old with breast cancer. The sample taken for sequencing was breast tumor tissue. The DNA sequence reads TGTGCTAGTGGCCGTGAGGCGGGACCGATCTATGGCTACACCTTC. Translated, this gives CASGREAGPIYGYTF.